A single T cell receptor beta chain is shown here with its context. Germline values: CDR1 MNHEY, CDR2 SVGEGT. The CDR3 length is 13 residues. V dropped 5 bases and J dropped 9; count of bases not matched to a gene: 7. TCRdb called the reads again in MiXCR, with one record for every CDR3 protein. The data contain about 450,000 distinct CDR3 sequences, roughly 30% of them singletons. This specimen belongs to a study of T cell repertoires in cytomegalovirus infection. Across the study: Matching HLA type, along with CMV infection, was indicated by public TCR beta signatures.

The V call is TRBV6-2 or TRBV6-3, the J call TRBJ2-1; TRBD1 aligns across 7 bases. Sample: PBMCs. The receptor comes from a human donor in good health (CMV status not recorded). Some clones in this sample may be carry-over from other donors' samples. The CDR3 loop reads CASSQGVHGEQFF. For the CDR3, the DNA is TGTGCCAGCAGTCAGGGGGTTCATGGTGAGCAGTTCTTC.